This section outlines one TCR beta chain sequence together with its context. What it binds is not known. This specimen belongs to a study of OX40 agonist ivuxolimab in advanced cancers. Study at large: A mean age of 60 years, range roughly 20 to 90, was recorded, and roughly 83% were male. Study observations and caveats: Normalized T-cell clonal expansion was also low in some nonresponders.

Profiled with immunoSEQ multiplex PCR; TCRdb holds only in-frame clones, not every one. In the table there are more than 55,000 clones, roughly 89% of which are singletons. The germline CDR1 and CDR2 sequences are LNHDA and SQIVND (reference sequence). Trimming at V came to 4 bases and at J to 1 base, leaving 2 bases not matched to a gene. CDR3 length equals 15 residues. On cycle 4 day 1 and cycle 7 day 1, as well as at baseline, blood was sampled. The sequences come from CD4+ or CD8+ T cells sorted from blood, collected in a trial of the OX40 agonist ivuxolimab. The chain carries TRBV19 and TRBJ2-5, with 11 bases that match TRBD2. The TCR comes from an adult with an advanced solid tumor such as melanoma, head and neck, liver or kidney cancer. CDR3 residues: CASSSLAGGQETQYF. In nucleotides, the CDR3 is TGTGCCAGTAGTAGCCTAGCGGGGGGCCAAGAGACCCAGTACTTC.